These 3 T cell receptor beta chains originate from one sample sequenced in a study of low-dose radiotherapy and immunotherapy resistance in tumors. With TRAV- and TRBV-specific primers, first-strand cDNA was made, covering the alpha and beta chains. TCRs were amplified for 20 to 25 PCR cycles with a constant-region primer and V-primer adapter. TCRdb processed the reads anew with MiXCR; each CDR3 protein has one entry. Of under 90,000 distinct CDR3 sequences listed, roughly a sixth were seen once; the top ten hold roughly 2.8%. Sample time point: before trial treatment. The sample in question was PBMCs, obtained before treatment. Receptor source: a male donor with prostate cancer.

On this clonotype itself: A much larger clone differs by one base, so this may be a read error. The CDR3, as DNA: TGCAGTGTCACGGGGGGCTGGACAGATACGCAGTATTTT. Translated: CSVTGGWTDTQYF. The V call is TRBV20-1, the J call TRBJ2-3; possibly TRBD2 for D (7 bases). The CDR3 is 13 residues long. With 7 bases removed from V and 3 bases from J, the gap between germline ends came to 14 bases. From germline, CDR1 is DFQATT and CDR2 SNEGSKA (reference sequence).

This clonotype has only a few counts. This chain uses TRBV3-1 with TRBJ2-5; a possible D gene is TRBD2 (7 bases). This CDR3 is built from 14 residues. Trimming removed 4 bases at V and 4 bases at J, with 13 bases between. CDR1 is LGHDT, CDR2 YNNKEL, per germline (reference sequence). CDR3 amino acids: CASSPFGGRETQYF. The CDR3 bases are TGTGCCAGCAGCCCTTTCGGGGGGCGAGAGACCCAGTACTTC.

The gene calls are TRBV5-1 and TRBJ2-5; D is unresolved. V lost 3 bases and J lost 1, with 10 bases in between. This CDR3 region has 14 residues. The V gene's germline CDR1 is SGHRS and CDR2 YFSETQ. CDR3 region: CASSSDLFQETQYF. The CDR3 DNA is TGCGCCAGCAGCTCGGACCTTTTCCAAGAGACCCAGTACTTC.